The entry below gives a single TCR beta chain sequence along with its context. No antigen is known for it. This CDR3 spans 17 amino acids. CDR1 is SGHNT, CDR2 YENEEA, per germline. The germline V and J ends were trimmed by 2 bases and 3 bases, with 16 bases remaining between them. Using immunoSEQ multiplex PCR, the repertoire was profiled, and TCRdb retains in-frame clones only, with some absent. The table has approximately 190,000 clones, approximately 91% seen once; the top ten hold more than 0.75%. These data come from a study of T cell responses to AZD1222 COVID-19 vaccine. As for the study in general: Investigators merged groups given second doses at roughly 4 or roughly 12 weeks. Findings and limits, study-wide: In all cases, repertoires were sampled only after the peak T cell response.

Sample: peripheral blood, taken on day 0 of AZD1222 vaccination. The source of this sequence is an adult in good health. This rearrangement joins TRBV11-3 to TRBJ1-4; D is perhaps TRBD1 (5 bases). The CDR3 spells CASSLSGRPGANEKLFF. CDR3 DNA: TGTGCCAGCAGCTTATCGGGTAGGCCGGGGGCTAATGAAAAACTGTTTTTT.